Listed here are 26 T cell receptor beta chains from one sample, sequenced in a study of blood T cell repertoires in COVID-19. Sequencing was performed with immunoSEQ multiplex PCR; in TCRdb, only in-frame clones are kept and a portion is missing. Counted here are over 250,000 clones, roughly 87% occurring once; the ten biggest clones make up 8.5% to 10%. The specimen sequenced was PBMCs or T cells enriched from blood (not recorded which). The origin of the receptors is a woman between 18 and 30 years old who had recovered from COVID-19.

The CDR3 coding sequence is TGTGCCAGCAGCTTCGTCGGCGGGGCTAGCACAGATACGCAGTATTTT. Translating gives CASSFVGGASTDTQYF. The J gene is TRBJ2-3, the V gene TRBV7-2, with D perhaps TRBD2 (6 bases). Trimming removed 3 bases from V and 0 bases from J, with 13 bases in between. The length of the CDR3 is 16 residues. Germline V gene sequence: CDR1 SGHTA, CDR2 FQGNSA.

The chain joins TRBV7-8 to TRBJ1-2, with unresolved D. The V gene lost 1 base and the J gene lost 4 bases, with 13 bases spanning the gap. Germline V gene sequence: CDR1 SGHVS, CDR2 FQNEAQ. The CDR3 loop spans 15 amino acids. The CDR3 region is CASSLVSAAGYGYTF. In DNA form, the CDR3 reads TGTGCCAGCAGCTTAGTCTCTGCAGCGGGCTATGGCTACACCTTC.

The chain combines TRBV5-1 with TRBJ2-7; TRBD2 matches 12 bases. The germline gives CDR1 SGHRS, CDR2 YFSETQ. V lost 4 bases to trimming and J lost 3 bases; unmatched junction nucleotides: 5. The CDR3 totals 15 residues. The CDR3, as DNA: TGCGCCAGCAGCCCACTAGCGGGGGGACACTACGAGCAGTACTTC. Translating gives CASSPLAGGHYEQYF.

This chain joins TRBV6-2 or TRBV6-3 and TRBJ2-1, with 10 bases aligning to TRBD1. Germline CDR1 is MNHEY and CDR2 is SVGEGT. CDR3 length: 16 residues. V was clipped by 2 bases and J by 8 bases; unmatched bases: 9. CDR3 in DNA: TGTGCCAGCAGTTACCCCTCCCGGGACAGGGGAGATGAGCAGTTCTTC. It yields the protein CASSYPSRDRGDEQFF.

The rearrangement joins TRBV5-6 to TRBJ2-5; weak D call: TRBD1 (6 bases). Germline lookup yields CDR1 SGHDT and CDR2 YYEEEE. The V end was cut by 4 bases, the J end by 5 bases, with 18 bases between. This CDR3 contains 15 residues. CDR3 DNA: TGTGCCAGCAGCCCGTTCGGGACACCAAGGGAGACCCAGTACTTC. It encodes CASSPFGTPRETQYF.

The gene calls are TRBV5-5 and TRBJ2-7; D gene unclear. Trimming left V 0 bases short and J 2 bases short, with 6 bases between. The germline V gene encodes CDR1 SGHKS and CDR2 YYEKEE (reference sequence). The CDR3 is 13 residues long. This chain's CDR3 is CASSLDPAYEQYF. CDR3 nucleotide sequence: TGTGCCAGCAGCTTGGACCCAGCCTACGAGCAGTACTTC.

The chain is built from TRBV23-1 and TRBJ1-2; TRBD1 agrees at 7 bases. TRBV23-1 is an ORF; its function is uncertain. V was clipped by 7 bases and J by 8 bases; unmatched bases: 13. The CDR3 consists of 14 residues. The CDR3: CASTDRVWSRGYTF. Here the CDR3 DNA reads TGCGCCAGCACTGACAGGGTCTGGTCGAGAGGCTACACCTTC.

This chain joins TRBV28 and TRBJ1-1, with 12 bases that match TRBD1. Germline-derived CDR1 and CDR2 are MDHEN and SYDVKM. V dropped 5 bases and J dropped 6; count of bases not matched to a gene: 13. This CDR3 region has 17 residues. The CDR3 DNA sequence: TGTGCCAGCAGTCCACGGGACAGGGGGCGATATGAATCTGAAGCTTTCTTT. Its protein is CASSPRDRGRYESEAFF. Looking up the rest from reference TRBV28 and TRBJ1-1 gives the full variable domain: DVKVTQSSRYLVKRTGEKVFLECVQDMDHENMFWYRQDPGLGLRLIYFSYDVKMKEKGDIPEGYSVSREKKERFSLILESASTNQTSMYLCASSPRDRGRYESEAFFGQGTRLTVV.

The CDR3 is CSVERKLANYGYTF. The CDR3, as DNA: TGCAGCGTTGAAAGGAAGCTAGCTAACTATGGCTACACCTTC. This chain joins TRBV29-1 and TRBJ1-2; D unclear. The germline V gene has CDR1 SQVTM and CDR2 ANQGSEA. Trimming left V 2 bases short and J 0 bases short, with 10 bases between. The CDR3 is made up of 14 amino acids.

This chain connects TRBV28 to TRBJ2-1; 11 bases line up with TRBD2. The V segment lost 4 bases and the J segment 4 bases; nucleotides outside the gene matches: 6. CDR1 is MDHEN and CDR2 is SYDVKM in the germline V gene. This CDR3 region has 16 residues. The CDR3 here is CASSWTTSGTYNEQFF. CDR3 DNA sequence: TGTGCCAGCAGTTGGACGACTAGCGGGACTTACAATGAGCAGTTCTTC.

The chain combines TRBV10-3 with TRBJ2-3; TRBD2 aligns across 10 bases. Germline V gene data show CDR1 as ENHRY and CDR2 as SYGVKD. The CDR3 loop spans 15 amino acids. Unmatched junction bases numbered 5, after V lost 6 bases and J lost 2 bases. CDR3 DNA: TGTGCCATCAGCTTGACTAGCGGGTCCACAGATACGCAGTATTTT. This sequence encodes CAISLTSGSTDTQYF.

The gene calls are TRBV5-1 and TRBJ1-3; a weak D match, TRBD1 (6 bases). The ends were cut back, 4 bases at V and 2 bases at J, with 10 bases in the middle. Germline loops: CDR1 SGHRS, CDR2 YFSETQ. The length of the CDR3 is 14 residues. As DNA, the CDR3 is TGCGCCAGCAGCCCACGACAGGCTGGAAACACCATATATTTT. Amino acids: CASSPRQAGNTIYF.

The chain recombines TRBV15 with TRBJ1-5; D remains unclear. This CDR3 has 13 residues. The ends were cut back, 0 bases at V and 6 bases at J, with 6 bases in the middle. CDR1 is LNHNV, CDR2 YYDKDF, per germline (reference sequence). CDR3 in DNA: TGTGCCACCAGCAGAGATCTCCTTCAGCCCCAGCATTTT. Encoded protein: CATSRDLLQPQHF.

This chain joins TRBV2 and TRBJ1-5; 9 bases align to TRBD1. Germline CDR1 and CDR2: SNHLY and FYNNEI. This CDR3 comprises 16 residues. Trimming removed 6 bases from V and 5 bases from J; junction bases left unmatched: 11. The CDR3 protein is CASSQDRDRDYQPQHF. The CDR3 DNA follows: TGTGCCAGCAGCCAAGACAGGGACAGGGATTATCAGCCCCAGCATTTT.

The CDR3: CASSQVLPSGANVLTF. The CDR3 DNA is TGTGCCAGCAGCCAAGTCCTACCCTCTGGGGCCAACGTCCTGACTTTC. This chain connects TRBV3-1 (or the pseudogene TRBV3-2) to TRBJ2-6; D gene unclear. Germline V CDR1 and CDR2: LGHDT, YNNKEL (reference sequence). V gave up 1 base and J gave up 0 bases, with 7 bases separating them. The CDR3 has 16 residues.

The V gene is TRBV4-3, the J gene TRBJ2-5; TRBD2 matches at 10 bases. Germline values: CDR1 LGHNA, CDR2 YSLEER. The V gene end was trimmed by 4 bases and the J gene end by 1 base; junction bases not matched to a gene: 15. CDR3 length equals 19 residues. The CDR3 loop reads CASSRKAMGSGRPQETQYF. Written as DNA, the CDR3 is TGCGCCAGCAGCCGGAAGGCGATGGGTAGCGGGAGGCCCCAAGAGACCCAGTACTTC.

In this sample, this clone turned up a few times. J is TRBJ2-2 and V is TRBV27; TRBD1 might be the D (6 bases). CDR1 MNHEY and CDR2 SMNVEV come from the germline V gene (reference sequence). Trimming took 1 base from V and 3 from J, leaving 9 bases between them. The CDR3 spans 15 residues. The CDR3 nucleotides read TGTGCCAGCAGTTTATGGGGGCTTGACACCGGGGAGCTGTTTTTT. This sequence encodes CASSLWGLDTGELFF.

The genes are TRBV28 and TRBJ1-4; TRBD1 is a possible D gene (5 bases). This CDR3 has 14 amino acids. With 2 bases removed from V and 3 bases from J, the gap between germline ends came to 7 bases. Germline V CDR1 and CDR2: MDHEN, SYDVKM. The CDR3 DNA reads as TGTGCCAGCAGTTTACAGGGCCCTAATGAAAAACTGTTTTTT. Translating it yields CASSLQGPNEKLFF.

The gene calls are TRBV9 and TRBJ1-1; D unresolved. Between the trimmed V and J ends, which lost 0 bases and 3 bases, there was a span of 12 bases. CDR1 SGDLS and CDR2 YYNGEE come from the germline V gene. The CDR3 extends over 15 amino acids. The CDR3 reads CASSVAARGYTEAFF. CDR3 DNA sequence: TGTGCCAGCAGCGTAGCTGCAAGAGGGTACACTGAAGCTTTCTTT.

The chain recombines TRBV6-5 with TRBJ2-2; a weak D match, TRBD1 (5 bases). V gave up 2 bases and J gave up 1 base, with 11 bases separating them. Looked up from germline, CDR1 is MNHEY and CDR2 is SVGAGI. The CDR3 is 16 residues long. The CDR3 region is CASSYQGILNTGELFF. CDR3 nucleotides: TGTGCCAGCAGTTACCAGGGCATTCTGAACACCGGGGAGCTGTTTTTT.

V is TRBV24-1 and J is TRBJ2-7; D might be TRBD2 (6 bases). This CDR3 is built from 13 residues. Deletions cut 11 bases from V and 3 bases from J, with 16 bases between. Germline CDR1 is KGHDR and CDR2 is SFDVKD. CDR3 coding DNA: TGTGCCATTTCCGCGGGAAGTAACTACGAGCAGTACTTC. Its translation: CAISAGSNYEQYF.

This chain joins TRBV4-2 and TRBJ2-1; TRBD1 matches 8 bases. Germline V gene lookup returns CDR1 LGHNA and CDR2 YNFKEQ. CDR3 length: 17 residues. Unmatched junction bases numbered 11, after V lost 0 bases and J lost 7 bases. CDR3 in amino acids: CASSQDLGGQAANEQFF. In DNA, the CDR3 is TGTGCCAGCAGCCAAGATTTAGGGGGACAGGCGGCTAATGAGCAGTTCTTC.

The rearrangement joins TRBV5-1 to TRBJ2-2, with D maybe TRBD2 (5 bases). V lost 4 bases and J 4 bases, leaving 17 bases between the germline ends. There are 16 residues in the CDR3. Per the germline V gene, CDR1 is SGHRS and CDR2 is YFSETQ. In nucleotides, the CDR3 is TGCGCCAGCAGCCAACCGACGGCGGCGGGCACCGGGGAGCTGTTTTTT. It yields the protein CASSQPTAAGTGELFF.

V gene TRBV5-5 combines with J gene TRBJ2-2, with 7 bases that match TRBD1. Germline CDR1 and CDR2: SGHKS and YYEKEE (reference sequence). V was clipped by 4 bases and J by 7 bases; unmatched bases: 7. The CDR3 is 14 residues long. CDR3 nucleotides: TGTGCCAGCAGCCCGACAGGGATGGGCGGGGAGCTGTTTTTT. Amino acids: CASSPTGMGGELFF.

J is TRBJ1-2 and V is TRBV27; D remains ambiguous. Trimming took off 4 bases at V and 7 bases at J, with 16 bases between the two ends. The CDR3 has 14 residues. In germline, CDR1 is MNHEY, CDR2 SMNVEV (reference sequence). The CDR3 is CASSSGFGGIGYTF. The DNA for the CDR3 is TGTGCCAGCAGTTCGGGATTCGGTGGCATTGGCTACACCTTC.

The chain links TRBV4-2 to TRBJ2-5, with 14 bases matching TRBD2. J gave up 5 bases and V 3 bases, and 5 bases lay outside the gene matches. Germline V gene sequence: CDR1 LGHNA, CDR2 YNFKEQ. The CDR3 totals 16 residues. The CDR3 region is CASSQLTSGGAETQYF. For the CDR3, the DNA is TGTGCCAGCAGCCAGCTGACTAGCGGGGGGGCCGAGACCCAGTACTTC.